The 7 T cell receptor beta chains below come from one sample, sequenced in a study of blood T cell repertoires in COVID-19. Sequenced by immunoSEQ multiplex PCR; TCRdb stores in-frame clones only, minus some. The data show under 450,000 clones, roughly four fifths seen once. The sample consisted of peripheral blood. These receptors all come from a human donor with acute or convalescent COVID-19. The donor label of this sample is uncertain.

The genes are TRBV10-2 and TRBJ1-1; maybe TRBD1 (6 bases). The germline V gene has CDR1 WSHSY and CDR2 SAAADI. Trimming cost V 8 bases and J 7 bases, with 14 bases left between them. This CDR3 is built from 12 residues. The CDR3 loop is CASSQGTYEAFF. CDR3 nucleotide sequence: TGCGCCAGCTCACAGGGAACTTATGAAGCTTTCTTT.

This clone was counted between two and nine times. The chain has TRBV30 and TRBJ2-5; tentative D call: TRBD1 (6 bases). CDR1 is GTSNPN, CDR2 SVGIG, per germline (reference sequence). Trimming removed 4 bases at V and 6 bases at J, with 18 bases between. The CDR3 is 14 residues long. CDR3 bases: TGTGCCTGGACTGGGCAGGGGATGTGGCAGACCCAGTACTTC. It yields the protein CAWTGQGMWQTQYF. Combining the CDR3 with reference TRBV30 and TRBJ2-5 gives the whole variable domain SQTIHQWPATLVQPVGSPLSLECTVEGTSNPNLYWYRQAAGRGLQLLFYSVGIGQISSEVPQNLSASRPQDRQFILSSKKLLLSDSGFYLCAWTGQGMWQTQYFGPGTRLLVL.

This clone was recorded a few times. The rearrangement links TRBV2 to TRBJ2-7, with TRBD2 matching over 9 bases. Germline CDR1 SNHLY, CDR2 FYNNEI. V gave up 7 bases and J gave up 6 bases; unmatched junction bases: 10. CDR3 length: 14 residues. The CDR3 nucleotides are TGTGCCAGCACCCCCTTGCGGGGGGGCGGCGAGCAGTACTTC. Its translation: CASTPLRGGGEQYF.

The chain uses TRBV7-2 and TRBJ2-7; unclear D gene. From germline, CDR1 is SGHTA and CDR2 FQGNSA. V gave up 2 bases and J gave up 0 bases, with 11 bases separating them. CDR3 length: 15 amino acids. The CDR3 sequence: CASSLQAGSSYEQYF. The DNA of the CDR3 is TGTGCCAGCAGCTTACAGGCAGGTAGCTCCTACGAGCAGTACTTC. Variable domain in full (rest from reference TRBV7-2 and TRBJ2-7): GAGVSQSPSNKVTEKGKDVELRCDPISGHTALYWYRQSLGQGLEFLIYFQGNSAPDKSGLPSDRFSAERTGGSVSTLTIQRTQQEDSAVYLCASSLQAGSSYEQYFGPGTRLTVT.

This sequence joins TRBV30 and TRBJ1-5, with 10 bases identical to TRBD1. In germline, CDR1 is GTSNPN, CDR2 SVGIG (reference sequence). The CDR3 length is 15 residues. The V segment lost 2 bases and the J segment 4 bases; nucleotides outside the gene matches: 5. The CDR3: CAWSRDRGSNQPQHF. DNA of the CDR3: TGTGCCTGGAGTAGGGACAGGGGTTCGAATCAGCCCCAGCATTTT.

The V and J genes are TRBV24-1 and TRBJ2-5; TRBD2 matches at 8 bases. Germline-derived CDR1 and CDR2 are KGHDR and SFDVKD. V trimming: 4 bases; J trimming: 7 bases; junction bases outside the gene matches: 13. CDR3 size: 16 residues. The CDR3 protein is CATSDHPTGGGVTQYF. In DNA form, the CDR3 reads TGTGCCACCAGTGACCACCCGACGGGAGGGGGGGTGACCCAGTACTTC.

This clone has just one count. The rearrangement joins TRBV7-2 to TRBJ2-1, with a tentative D call TRBD2 (5 bases). The CDR3 spans 14 residues. CDR1 SGHTA and CDR2 FQGNSA come from the germline V gene. V was cut by 8 bases and J by 4 bases, with 15 bases left in between. CDR3 in DNA: TGTGCCAGCGGCGACTACGGGTCGTACAATGAGCAGTTCTTC. Translating it yields CASGDYGSYNEQFF. The full variable domain, its missing parts supplied by reference TRBV7-2 and TRBJ2-1, is GAGVSQSPSNKVTEKGKDVELRCDPISGHTALYWYRQSLGQGLEFLIYFQGNSAPDKSGLPSDRFSAERTGGSVSTLTIQRTQQEDSAVYLCASGDYGSYNEQFFGPGTRLTVL.